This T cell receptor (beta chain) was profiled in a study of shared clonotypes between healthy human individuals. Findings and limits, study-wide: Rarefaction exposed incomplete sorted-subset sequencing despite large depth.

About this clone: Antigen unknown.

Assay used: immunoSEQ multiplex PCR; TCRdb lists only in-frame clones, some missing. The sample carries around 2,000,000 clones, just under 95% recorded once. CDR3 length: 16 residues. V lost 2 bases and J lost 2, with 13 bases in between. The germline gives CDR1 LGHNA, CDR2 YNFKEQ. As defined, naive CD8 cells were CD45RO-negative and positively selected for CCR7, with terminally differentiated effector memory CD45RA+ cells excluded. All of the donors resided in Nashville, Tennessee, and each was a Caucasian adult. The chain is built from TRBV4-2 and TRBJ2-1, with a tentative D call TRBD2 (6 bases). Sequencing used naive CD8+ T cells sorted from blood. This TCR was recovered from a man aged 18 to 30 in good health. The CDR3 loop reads CASSQPRDSPYNEQFF. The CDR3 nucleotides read TGTGCCAGCAGCCAACCGAGGGACTCCCCCTACAATGAGCAGTTCTTC.